The source of this T cell receptor (beta chain) is a study of blood T cell repertoires in COVID-19. At the level of the study: From the United States, Italy and Spain came samples of acute and convalescent COVID-19. Sources were T cells, B-cell-depleted T cells, or PBMCs; the material itself was cDNA or gDNA.

Sequencing used immunoSEQ multiplex PCR; TCRdb keeps in-frame clones, though not all of them. In the table there are around 250,000 clones, 70% to 90% of which are singletons. Germline-derived CDR1 and CDR2 are WNHNN and SYGVQD (reference sequence). The CDR3 length is 17 residues. Unmatched junction bases numbered 8, after V lost 0 bases and J lost 4 bases. Sequencing was performed on peripheral blood. This TCR derives from a young man with active or convalescent COVID-19. This chain connects TRBV10-1 to TRBJ2-3, with TRBD2 matching over 9 bases. The CDR3 DNA reads TGCGCCAGCAGTGAGTCTTTGGGTAGCGGGGGCTCAGATACGCAGTATTTT. Its protein is CASSESLGSGGSDTQYF.